These T cell receptor beta chains were read from a single sample in a study of graft-versus-host responses after intestinal transplantation. These receptors' antigens are unknown. Measured with immunoSEQ multiplex PCR; TCRdb has only the in-frame clones, and not every one. The sample has about 88,000 clones; 80% to 95% are singletons. The specimen was unstimulated CD4+ T cells sorted from spleen or lymph node cells, collected before intestinal transplant. These receptors originate from a human donor who received an intestinal transplant. Both conserved end residues are part of each CDR3. A D gene is named only where the DNA matches it firmly. Some rows mark clone size as missing; the rest say once, few, many or name a class of expanded clone.

CDR3aa	CDR3nt	d_gene	v_gene	j_gene	abundance
CASSHGPGLRSGELFF	TGTGCCAGCAGCCATGGACCGGGACTAAGGAGCGGGGAGCTGTTTTTT	TRBD2	TRBV4-2	TRBJ2-2	NA
CASKGLAAYEQYF	TGTGCCAGCAAAGGGCTAGCCGCGTACGAGCAGTACTTC	NA	TRBV6-6	TRBJ2-7	NA
CATSVSTDTQYF	TGTGCCACCTCCGTAAGCACAGATACGCAGTATTTT	NA	TRBV6-1	TRBJ2-3	NA
CASRAIRGQPTGYTF	TGTGCCAGCAGGGCCATTAGAGGACAGCCAACCGGCTACACCTTC	NA	TRBV7-9	TRBJ1-2	NA
CASRHNQGGETQYF	TGCGCCAGCAGACATAATCAGGGTGGGGAGACCCAGTACTTC	NA	TRBV5-1	TRBJ2-5	NA
CSVAQGSYEQYF	TGCAGCGTTGCGCAGGGCTCCTACGAGCAGTACTTC	NA	TRBV29-1	TRBJ2-7	few
CASSGDLPRFEQYF	TGTGCCAGCAGTGGGGACCTCCCGCGGTTCGAGCAGTACTTC	NA	TRBV6-5	TRBJ2-7	NA
CASSFRTGRSYNEQFF	TGTGCCAGCAGCTTCCGAACTGGGCGGTCGTACAATGAGCAGTTCTTC	NA	TRBV11-2	TRBJ2-1	NA
CAWSVRMAGTGLRTQYF	TGTGCCTGGAGTGTTCGGATGGCGGGGACCGGATTAAGGACCCAGTACTTC	NA	TRBV30	TRBJ2-5	NA
CASSEGAKGKLFF	TGTGCCAGCAGTGAGGGGGCGAAGGGGAAACTGTTTTTT	NA	TRBV2	TRBJ1-4	NA
CASSHRQGLGSETQYF	TGTGCCAGCTCACACAGACAGGGGTTGGGATCAGAGACCCAGTACTTC	TRBD1	TRBV18	TRBJ2-5	NA
CASSLQEYTGELFF	TGTGCCAGCAGCTTACAGGAGTACACCGGGGAGCTGTTTTTT	NA	TRBV5-6	TRBJ2-2	NA
CASSLETSGSNEQFF	TGCGCCAGCAGCTTGGAGACTAGCGGGAGCAATGAGCAGTTCTTC	TRBD2	TRBV5-1	TRBJ2-1	NA
CASSPLQQGVNQPQHF	TGTGCCAGCTCCCCACTACAACAGGGCGTCAATCAGCCCCAGCATTTT	NA	TRBV18	TRBJ1-5	NA
CASSLRTGPFNSPLHF	TGTGCCAGCAGTCTTAGAACGGGACCCTTTAATTCACCCCTCCACTTT	NA	TRBV28	TRBJ1-6	NA
CASSLGGQRGYEQYF	TGTGCCAGCAGCCTAGGGGGGCAGCGAGGCTACGAGCAGTACTTC	NA	TRBV6-1	TRBJ2-7	NA
CASSAELTSFQYF	TGTGCCAGCAGCGCCGAGCTGACTAGTTTTCAGTACTTC	NA	TRBV9	TRBJ2-7	NA
CASSTGVNNEQFF	TGCGCCAGCAGCACGGGGGTAAACAATGAGCAGTTCTTC	NA	TRBV5-1	TRBJ2-1	NA
CASSLRTGGKNIQYF	TGTGCCAGCAGCTTAAGGACTGGAGGCAAAAACATTCAGTACTTC	NA	TRBV7-2	TRBJ2-4	NA
CASSLGQGYNSPLHF	TGTGCCAGCAGCCTCGGACAGGGGTATAATTCACCCCTCCACTTT	TRBD1	TRBV14	TRBJ1-6	NA
CSGRPGRAGGTQETQYF	TGCAGCGGACGCCCCGGGCGAGCGGGAGGGACTCAAGAGACCCAGTACTTC	TRBD2	TRBV29-1	TRBJ2-5	NA
CASSRQGNTIYF	TGTGCCAGCAGTCGTCAAGGAAACACCATATATTTT	NA	TRBV25-1	TRBJ1-3	NA
CASSLSRGWNYGYTF	TGTGCCAGCAGCTTGAGCAGGGGATGGAACTATGGCTACACCTTC	NA	TRBV7-3	TRBJ1-2	NA
CASSLRSPGAHEQYF	TGTGCCAGCAGTTTAAGGTCGCCAGGGGCGCACGAGCAGTACTTC	NA	TRBV27	TRBJ2-7	NA
CASSWGASPTNEKLFF	TGTGCCAGCAGTTGGGGAGCCTCTCCAACTAATGAAAAACTGTTTTTT	NA	TRBV28	TRBJ1-4	NA
CASSWDRGETQYF	TGTGCCAGCAGCTGGGACAGGGGGGAGACCCAGTACTTC	TRBD1	TRBV7-3	TRBJ2-5	NA
CASSKPISRGSGANVLTF	TGTGCCAGCAGCAAACCTATTTCGAGGGGCTCTGGGGCCAACGTCCTGACTTTC	NA	TRBV21-1	TRBJ2-6	few
CASSVSGQAASGANVLTF	TGCGCCAGCAGCGTATCGGGACAGGCAGCATCTGGGGCCAACGTCCTGACTTTC	TRBD1	TRBV5-1	TRBJ2-6	NA
CASSNSGRGRKDVDYGYTF	TGTGCCAGCAGCAACTCAGGCAGGGGGCGAAAGGACGTTGACTATGGCTACACCTTC	NA	TRBV21-1	TRBJ1-2	NA
CASSPQVPGSRSYNSPLHF	TGTGCCAGCAGCCCTCAAGTCCCGGGATCGCGCTCCTATAATTCACCCCTCCACTTT	NA	TRBV7-8	TRBJ1-6	NA
CASSLRGSGGSYEQYF	TGCGCCAGCAGCTTGCGGGGTAGCGGGGGCTCCTACGAGCAGTACTTC	TRBD2	TRBV5-1	TRBJ2-7	NA
CASLRRTGELFF	TGTGCCAGCCTAAGGAGGACCGGGGAGCTGTTTTTT	NA	TRBV19	TRBJ2-2	once
CASSQGAGEYNEQFF	TGTGCCAGCAGCCAAGGGGCGGGGGAGTACAATGAGCAGTTCTTC	TRBD2	TRBV4-2	TRBJ2-1	NA
CASALLAGGGLGEQYF	TGTGCCAGCGCACTTCTAGCGGGGGGGGGCCTCGGCGAGCAGTACTTC	TRBD2	TRBV18	TRBJ2-7	NA
CASAGGPYGYTF	TGTGCCAGCGCCGGAGGGCCCTATGGCTACACCTTC	NA	TRBV6-5	TRBJ1-2	once
CASTRAGEETQYF	TGTGCCAGTACAAGAGCGGGTGAAGAGACCCAGTACTTC	NA	TRBV19	TRBJ2-5	NA